Described below is a single T cell receptor (beta chain) sequence and its context. Its antigen is unidentified. This PCR relied on a set of 60 Vbeta primers and 13 Jbeta primers. Sequencing was performed with immunoSEQ multiplex PCR; in TCRdb, only in-frame clones are kept and a portion is missing. The sample lists 200,000 to 250,000 clones; roughly 80% were seen once. These data come from a study of cytomegalovirus exposure and HLA in healthy donors. General study results and limits: Association with HLA alleles at 0.05 false discovery rate was found for 16,951 TCR beta sequences in a later analysis. Later on, an analysis found that several of the most significant clusters appeared to be linked to common viral pathogens, which included parvovirus B19. The likely explanation for a cluster of highly shared sequence variants was sequencing artifact. Reportedly, HLA-A and HLA-B alleles of most subjects were accurately predicted from TCR beta.

Germline CDR1 SGDLS, CDR2 YYNGEE. V trimming: 2 bases; J trimming: 8 bases; junction bases outside the gene matches: 9. The CDR3 consists of 14 residues. Sequenced: PBMCs. This chain connects TRBV9 to TRBJ1-2, with TRBD1 matching 7 bases. The clonotype originates from a man younger than 45 in good health and CMV-seronegative. CDR3 sequence (DNA): TGTGCCAGCAGCGTCGGACAGGCGAAAATGGGCTACACCTTC. Translation gives CASSVGQAKMGYTF.